This entry lists 32 T cell receptor beta chains sequenced from one sample in a study of shared clonotypes between healthy human individuals. Method: immunoSEQ multiplex PCR; TCRdb's copy keeps in-frame clones and lacks some. The sample has millions of clones, roughly nine tenths seen once; the top ten hold roughly 0.15%. Sequencing was carried out using naive CD4+ T cells sorted from blood. As to subset: CD45RA+ positively selected. Source of these receptors: a man aged 18-30 years in good health.

The V gene is TRBV7-2, the J gene TRBJ2-7, with 8 nucleotides matching TRBD2. Germline CDR1 reads SGHTA; CDR2 reads FQGNSA. With V trimmed by 3 bases and J by 5 bases, 6 bases remained unmatched. The CDR3 is 14 residues long. The CDR3 DNA reads TGTGCCAGCAGCTTTAGCGGGATAGGGAACGAGCAGTACTTC. Encoded protein: CASSFSGIGNEQYF.

This chain connects TRBV5-6 to TRBJ2-7; no definite D call. Germline lookup yields CDR1 SGHDT and CDR2 YYEEEE. The V end was cut by 6 bases, the J end by 4 bases, with 8 bases between. The CDR3 extends over 11 amino acids. Here the CDR3 reads CASTAEYEQYF. DNA of the CDR3: TGTGCCAGCACCGCAGAATACGAGCAGTACTTC.

The chain employs TRBV7-6 and TRBJ2-5; D uncertain. Germline loops: CDR1 SGHVS, CDR2 FNYEAQ. This CDR3 contains 14 residues. V was pared by 3 bases and J by 1 base, with 9 bases between. CDR3 nucleotides: TGTGCCAGCAGCTTGGGCCCTATCCAAGAGACCCAGTACTTC. This sequence encodes CASSLGPIQETQYF. Full variable domain (missing parts from reference TRBV7-6 and TRBJ2-5): GAGVSQSPRYKVTKRGQDVALRCDPISGHVSLYWYRQALGQGPEFLTYFNYEAQQDKSGLPNDRFSAERPEGSISTLTIQRTEQRDSAMYRCASSLGPIQETQYFGPGTRLLVL.

The chain uses TRBV6-4 and TRBJ2-3; TRBD1 might be the D (5 bases). In germline, CDR1 is MRHNA, CDR2 SNTAGT. With 3 bases removed from V and 1 base from J, the gap between germline ends came to 11 bases. The CDR3 totals 15 residues. CDR3 nucleotides: TGTGCCAGCAGTGAACAGGATAGGGGCACAGATACGCAGTATTTT. This codes for CASSEQDRGTDTQYF.

The V and J genes are TRBV5-1 and TRBJ2-2; D is perhaps TRBD1 (6 bases). V was trimmed by 4 bases and J by 7 bases, leaving 14 bases between them. This CDR3 has 14 amino acids. Germline assignment: CDR1 SGHRS and CDR2 YFSETQ. As DNA, the CDR3 is TGCGCCAGCAGCAGAACAGACAGGAACGGGGAGCTGTTTTTT. It encodes CASSRTDRNGELFF. Supplemented by reference TRBV5-1 and TRBJ2-2, the full variable domain reads KAGVTQTPRYLIKTRGQQVTLSCSPISGHRSVSWYQQTPGQGLQFLFEYFSETQRNKGNFPGRFSGRQFSNSRSEMNVSTLELGDSALYLCASSRTDRNGELFFGEGSRLTVL.

The rearrangement uses TRBV30 and TRBJ2-1; 9 bases are a match to TRBD2. V lost 8 bases, J lost 0 bases, and 2 bases stayed unmatched. CDR1 is GTSNPN and CDR2 is SVGIG in the germline V gene (reference sequence). The CDR3 extends over 13 amino acids. This CDR3 is CALAGNSYNEQFF. CDR3 DNA: TGTGCCCTAGCGGGGAACTCCTACAATGAGCAGTTCTTC.

The V gene is TRBV5-1, the J gene TRBJ2-3; weak D call: TRBD2 (5 bases). CDR3 length: 16 amino acids. Trimming removed 3 bases at V and 2 bases at J, with 16 bases between. Germline CDR1 reads SGHRS; CDR2 reads YFSETQ. The CDR3 coding sequence is TGCGCCAGCAGCTCCGGGGAGCGTGGAGTCACAGATACGCAGTATTTT. Translated: CASSSGERGVTDTQYF. The entire variable domain, with the rest obtained from reference TRBV5-1 and TRBJ2-3, is as follows: KAGVTQTPRYLIKTRGQQVTLSCSPISGHRSVSWYQQTPGQGLQFLFEYFSETQRNKGNFPGRFSGRQFSNSRSEMNVSTLELGDSALYLCASSSGERGVTDTQYFGPGTRLTVL.

The chain employs TRBV30 and TRBJ2-7; perhaps TRBD1 as D (5 bases). This CDR3 has 12 amino acids. The V gene lost 7 bases and the J gene lost 1 base, with 11 bases spanning the gap. CDR1 GTSNPN and CDR2 SVGIG come from the germline V gene (reference sequence). The CDR3 nucleotides are TGTGCCTCCTCCGACAGTTCCTACGAGCAGTACTTC. Its protein product is CASSDSSYEQYF.

The chain is built from TRBV28 and TRBJ1-5; possibly TRBD1 for D (5 bases). Trimming cost V 6 bases and J 4 bases, with 16 bases left between them. CDR1 MDHEN and CDR2 SYDVKM come from the germline V gene. CDR3 length: 15 residues. In DNA, the CDR3 is TGTGCCAGCAGACCGGGACGCCTAGGTAATCAGCCCCAGCATTTT. Translating gives CASRPGRLGNQPQHF.

Turning to this clone: This same CDR3 is encoded by further DNA sequences in the sample. V usage is TRBV2 and J usage is TRBJ1-5, with D perhaps TRBD1 (6 bases). Trimming removed 4 bases at V and 3 bases at J, with 13 bases between. The CDR3 has 15 residues. Germline V lookup: CDR1 SNHLY, CDR2 FYNNEI. CDR3 amino acids: CASSGRGGSNQPQHF. The CDR3 DNA reads TGTGCCAGCAGTGGGAGAGGGGGATCCAATCAGCCCCAGCATTTT.

Concerning this clone itself: The sample has other DNA sequences that encode this CDR3 too. The V gene is TRBV7-2, the J gene TRBJ2-7; D might be TRBD1 (6 bases). V was clipped by 4 bases and J by 1 base, with 8 bases between them. CDR1 is SGHTA and CDR2 is FQGNSA in the germline V gene. CDR3 length: 13 residues. CDR3 nucleotides: TGTGCCAGCAGCTCCGGACAGTCCTACGAGCAGTACTTC. This codes for CASSSGQSYEQYF. Based on the CDR3 plus reference TRBV7-2 and TRBJ2-7, the full variable domain is GAGVSQSPSNKVTEKGKDVELRCDPISGHTALYWYRQSLGQGLEFLIYFQGNSAPDKSGLPSDRFSAERTGGSVSTLTIQRTQQEDSAVYLCASSSGQSYEQYFGPGTRLTVT.

The rearrangement uses TRBV19 and TRBJ1-1; D may be TRBD1 (5 bases). Germline V gene data show CDR1 as LNHDA and CDR2 as SQIVND (reference sequence). V lost 9 bases to trimming and J lost 7 bases, with 15 bases between them. The CDR3 extends over 12 amino acids. The CDR3 loop is CASGTWTSEAFF. CDR3 coding DNA: TGTGCCAGCGGGACGTGGACAAGTGAAGCTTTCTTT. The full variable domain, in which reference TRBV19 and TRBJ1-1 provide the parts outside the CDR3, is DGGITQSPKYLFRKEGQNVTLSCEQNLNHDAMYWYRQDPGQGLRLIYYSQIVNDFQKGDIAEGYSVSREKKESFPLTVTSAQKNPTAFYLCASGTWTSEAFFGQGTRLTVV.

V gene TRBV2 combines with J gene TRBJ1-4; D is unresolved. Per the germline V gene, CDR1 is SNHLY and CDR2 is FYNNEI. Trimming pared 3 bases from V and 10 bases from J, leaving 12 bases between. The CDR3 has 13 residues. The CDR3 protein is CASSDGDFGKLFF. For the CDR3, the DNA is TGTGCCAGCAGTGATGGAGATTTTGGAAAACTGTTTTTT.

The rearrangement uses TRBV6-1 and TRBJ2-1; 7 positions agree with TRBD2. V was clipped by 3 bases and J by 7 bases; unmatched bases: 6. The CDR3 contains 14 residues. Per germline, CDR1 MNHNS and CDR2 SASEGT. The CDR3 region is CASSETPSGNEQFF. CDR3 DNA sequence: TGTGCCAGCAGTGAGACCCCTAGCGGAAATGAGCAGTTCTTC.

V gene TRBV5-8 combines with J gene TRBJ1-5, with a weak D call TRBD1 (5 bases). Germline CDR1 reads SGHTS; CDR2 reads YDEGEE. Between the trimmed V and J ends, which lost 0 bases and 0 bases, there was a span of 16 bases. This CDR3 is 18 amino acids long. The CDR3 DNA follows: TGTGCCAGCAGCTTGGGGTCCAGGGTCCCCTATAGCAATCAGCCCCAGCATTTT. Translation: CASSLGSRVPYSNQPQHF.

The chain uses TRBV7-3 and TRBJ2-3; TRBD2 is a possible D gene (7 bases). CDR1 SGHTA and CDR2 FQGTGA come from the germline V gene. Trimming stripped 3 bases from V and 4 bases from J, with 14 bases between. The CDR3 covers 15 residues. This CDR3 is CASSFGGGAPDTQYF. CDR3 coding DNA: TGTGCCAGCAGCTTTGGTGGGGGGGCGCCAGATACGCAGTATTTT.

This chain uses TRBV2 with TRBJ2-5, with TRBD1 matching over 8 bases. The CDR3 runs to 13 residues. The trim removed 3 bases at V and 8 bases at J, leaving 5 bases unmatched. Germline CDR1 is SNHLY and CDR2 is FYNNEI. Here the CDR3 reads CASSETGERTQYF. As DNA, the CDR3 is TGTGCCAGCAGTGAGACAGGGGAGCGCACCCAGTACTTC.

The V call is TRBV28, the J call TRBJ2-5; D unclear. Germline V gives CDR1 MDHEN, CDR2 SYDVKM. Trimming removed 6 bases from V and 1 base from J, with 6 bases in between. This CDR3 contains 12 residues. CDR3 loop: CASSRSQETQYF. DNA for the CDR3: TGTGCCAGCAGCCGATCCCAAGAGACCCAGTACTTC.

In nucleotides, the CDR3 is TGTGCCACCAGCAGAGATGGCAGGGGGCGCGTTGAAGCTTTCTTT. Translation: CATSRDGRGRVEAFF. The chain joins TRBV15 to TRBJ1-1; 8 bases map to TRBD1. Germline CDR1 is LNHNV and CDR2 is YYDKDF (reference sequence). The V gene end was trimmed by 0 bases and the J gene end by 7 bases; junction bases not matched to a gene: 7. CDR3 length equals 15 residues.

The chain links TRBV5-6 to TRBJ2-5; 11 positions agree with TRBD1. This CDR3 region has 15 residues. Germline CDR1 and CDR2: SGHDT and YYEEEE. The ends lost 4 bases at V and 3 bases at J; junction bases unmatched: 5. CDR3: CASSMDRGQEETQYF. The CDR3 DNA reads TGTGCCAGCAGCATGGACAGGGGGCAAGAAGAGACCCAGTACTTC. Complete variable domain (other parts from reference TRBV5-6 and TRBJ2-5): DAGVTQSPTHLIKTRGQQVTLRCSPKSGHDTVSWYQQALGQGPQFIFQYYEEEERQRGNFPDRFSGHQFPNYSSELNVNALLLGDSALYLCASSMDRGQEETQYFGPGTRLLVL.

The chain recombines TRBV6-1 with TRBJ1-2, with D possibly matching TRBD1 (5 bases). Trimming took off 4 bases at V and 3 bases at J, with 15 bases between the two ends. Germline CDR1 reads MNHNS; CDR2 reads SASEGT. The CDR3 contains 15 residues. The CDR3 DNA reads as TGTGCCAGCAGTGGTTACAGGTTGGGGGACTATGGCTACACCTTC. Protein product: CASSGYRLGDYGYTF.

This clone was found once. Other DNA sequences in the sample encode the same CDR3. This chain connects TRBV6-5 to TRBJ1-6, with D perhaps TRBD1 (5 bases). The length of the CDR3 is 16 residues. CDR1 is MNHEY, CDR2 SVGAGI, per germline. Trimming took off 2 bases at V and 3 bases at J, with 11 bases between the two ends. CDR3 sequence reads: CASSYGRGSYNSPLHF. CDR3 DNA sequence: TGTGCCAGCAGTTACGGTCGGGGGAGCTATAATTCACCCCTCCACTTT.

The chain carries TRBV7-9 and TRBJ2-7; 9 nucleotides agree with TRBD1. After removal of 5 bases from V and 2 bases from J, the junction contained 7 bases not matched to a gene. There are 15 residues in the CDR3. Per germline, CDR1 SEHNR and CDR2 FQNEAQ (reference sequence). The CDR3 DNA follows: TGTGCCAGCAGCCGGGGACAGGGTTTTGCCTACGAGCAGTACTTC. It translates to CASSRGQGFAYEQYF.

Turning to this clone: Other DNA sequences in this sample translate to the same CDR3. The chain employs TRBV5-1 and TRBJ1-1; D is perhaps TRBD1 (6 bases). Germline values: CDR1 SGHRS, CDR2 YFSETQ. Trimming shortened V by 4 bases and J by 5 bases, and 12 bases separated the two germline ends. CDR3 length: 13 residues. CDR3 sequence reads: CASSPTGDTEAFF. The CDR3 bases are TGCGCCAGCAGCCCGACAGGAGATACTGAAGCTTTCTTT.

The gene calls are TRBV30 and TRBJ1-5; 7 nucleotides agree with TRBD1. With V trimmed by 3 bases and J by 6 bases, 20 bases remained unmatched. The CDR3 covers 18 residues. CDR1 is GTSNPN, CDR2 SVGIG, per germline (reference sequence). Here the CDR3 reads CAWSNPINRGRGLQPQHF. DNA for the CDR3: TGTGCCTGGAGCAACCCTATTAACCGGGGGAGGGGGCTTCAGCCCCAGCATTTT.

As for this clone: Other DNA sequences from this sample encode an identical CDR3 as well. The chain uses TRBV5-1 and TRBJ2-3; 7 nucleotides agree with TRBD2. This CDR3 has 14 amino acids. The ends lost 4 bases at V and 1 base at J; junction bases unmatched: 3. Germline V gene data show CDR1 as SGHRS and CDR2 as YFSETQ. The CDR3: CASSGGGGTDTQYF. DNA of the CDR3: TGCGCCAGCAGCGGCGGGGGTGGCACAGATACGCAGTATTTT. Using reference TRBV5-1 and TRBJ2-3 for the parts outside the CDR3, the full variable domain is KAGVTQTPRYLIKTRGQQVTLSCSPISGHRSVSWYQQTPGQGLQFLFEYFSETQRNKGNFPGRFSGRQFSNSRSEMNVSTLELGDSALYLCASSGGGGTDTQYFGPGTRLTVL.

In the case of this clone: The same CDR3 arises from other DNA sequences in this sample as well. The rearrangement links TRBV5-1 to TRBJ2-5; 16 bases map to TRBD2. The CDR3 sequence is 16 residues long. Germline CDR1 is SGHRS and CDR2 is YFSETQ. The J segment lost 4 bases and the V segment lost 4 bases, leaving 4 bases of the junction unmatched. Here the CDR3 reads CASSLGTSGRGETQYF. As DNA, the CDR3 is TGCGCCAGCAGCCTAGGGACTAGCGGGAGGGGAGAGACCCAGTACTTC. Variable domain in full (rest from reference TRBV5-1 and TRBJ2-5): KAGVTQTPRYLIKTRGQQVTLSCSPISGHRSVSWYQQTPGQGLQFLFEYFSETQRNKGNFPGRFSGRQFSNSRSEMNVSTLELGDSALYLCASSLGTSGRGETQYFGPGTRLLVL.

Concerning this clone itself: The sample contains more than one DNA sequence encoding this CDR3. The chain is built from TRBV5-1 and TRBJ2-5; tentatively, D is TRBD2 (6 bases). Trimming stripped 0 bases from V and 5 bases from J, with 11 bases between. From germline, CDR1 is SGHRS and CDR2 YFSETQ. The CDR3 covers 14 residues. The DNA for the CDR3 is TGCGCCAGCAGCTTGGATACGGGGGAGGAGACCCAGTACTTC. This gives the protein CASSLDTGEETQYF. The full variable domain, its missing parts supplied by reference TRBV5-1 and TRBJ2-5, is KAGVTQTPRYLIKTRGQQVTLSCSPISGHRSVSWYQQTPGQGLQFLFEYFSETQRNKGNFPGRFSGRQFSNSRSEMNVSTLELGDSALYLCASSLDTGEETQYFGPGTRLLVL.

This clone appeared a single time. The chain combines TRBV7-2 with TRBJ1-5; possibly TRBD1 for D (5 bases). V was shortened by 1 base and J by 4 bases, with 11 bases between the two germline ends. This CDR3 region has 15 residues. Germline CDR1 is SGHTA and CDR2 is FQGNSA. The CDR3 protein is CASSLGRNRNQPQHF. In nucleotides, the CDR3 is TGTGCCAGCAGCTTAGGGAGGAACAGGAATCAGCCCCAGCATTTT.

DNA for the CDR3: TGTGCTAGTGGGGTGGATAGCAATCAGCCCCAGCATTTT. It specifies CASGVDSNQPQHF. The chain has TRBV12-5 and TRBJ1-5; no clear D. V lost 6 bases to trimming and J lost 0 bases, with 6 bases between them. The CDR3 is 13 amino acids. CDR1 and CDR2 (germline): LGHNT, FRNRAP.

The DNA of the CDR3 is TGCGCCAGCAGCCAAGTGCCGGGGGGGTTTCCCGGGCAGCCGTACCAAGAGACCCAGTACTTC. This codes for CASSQVPGGFPGQPYQETQYF. J is TRBJ2-5 and V is TRBV4-1; 8 nucleotides align to TRBD2. The CDR3 has 21 amino acids. Germline CDR1 and CDR2: MGHRA and YSYEKL. V was clipped by 1 base and J by 0 bases; unmatched bases: 19.

This chain connects TRBV18 to TRBJ1-2; D unclear. Trimming took 2 bases from V and 5 from J, leaving 15 bases between them. From germline, CDR1 is KGHSH and CDR2 LQKENI. CDR3 length: 15 residues. The CDR3 coding sequence is TGTGCCAGCTCACCAACCTCTACCCCTTGGTATGGCTACACCTTC. This sequence encodes CASSPTSTPWYGYTF.